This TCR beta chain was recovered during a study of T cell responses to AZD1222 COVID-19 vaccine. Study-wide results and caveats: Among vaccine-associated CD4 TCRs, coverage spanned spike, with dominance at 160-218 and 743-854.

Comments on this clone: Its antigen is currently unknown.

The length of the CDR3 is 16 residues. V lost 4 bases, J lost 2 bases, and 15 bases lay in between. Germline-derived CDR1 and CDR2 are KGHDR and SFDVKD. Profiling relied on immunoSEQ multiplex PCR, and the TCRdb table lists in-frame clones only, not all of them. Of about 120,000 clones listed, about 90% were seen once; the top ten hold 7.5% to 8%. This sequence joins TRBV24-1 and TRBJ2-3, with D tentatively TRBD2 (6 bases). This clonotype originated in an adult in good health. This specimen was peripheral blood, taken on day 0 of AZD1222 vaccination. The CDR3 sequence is CATSDSTRGITDTQYF. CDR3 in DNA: TGTGCCACCAGTGACTCGACCCGGGGGATCACAGATACGCAGTATTTT.